Listed below are T cell receptor beta chains from one sample, sequenced in a study of T cell clonotyping in hematopoietic cell transplantation. Only in-frame clones appear in the TCRdb table, and some are missing; sequencing was by immunoSEQ multiplex PCR. The sample shows approximately 80,000 clones, 90% to 97% of them seen only once. The material sequenced was peripheral blood mononuclear cells, taken before stem cell transplant. The source of these receptors is a woman in her forties or fifties with acute myeloid leukemia. Some clones in this sample may be carry-over from other donors' samples. Both conserved end residues are trimmed from each CDR3.

j_call,v_call,cdr3_aa
TRBJ2-3,TRBV19,ASTTGLGTDTQY
TRBJ2-3,TRBV2,ASNRQGTDTQY
TRBJ2-6,TRBV6-6,ASRTTDPGANVLT
TRBJ1-1,TRBV27,ASSLMGRAF
TRBJ2-7,TRBV27,ASSFGTQGGKQY
TRBJ1-2,TRBV29-1,SVGERSTNYGYT
TRBJ1-1,TRBV10-3,AIGGGLLEAF
TRBJ2-3,TRBV29-1,SVVVAAGTDTQY
TRBJ2-6,TRBV13,ASSFGALHGANVLT
TRBJ1-2,TRBV5-1,ASSSDGTNYGYT
TRBJ1-6,TRBV4-2,ASSQDLRGSNSPLH
TRBJ2-1,TRBV6-4,ASSDSSGGANEQF
TRBJ2-7,TRBV30,AWSRGPFSKDQY